This TCR beta chain was retrieved from a study of blood T cell repertoires in COVID-19. Study background: Whether acute or convalescent, the COVID-19 samples came from the United States, Italy and Spain. Sources were T cells, B-cell-depleted T cells, or PBMCs; the material itself was cDNA or gDNA.

Germline values: CDR1 MGHRA, CDR2 YSYEKL. The CDR3 has 17 amino acids. With 0 bases removed from V and 3 bases from J, the gap between germline ends came to 14 bases. In the study's own analysis: Estimates of nucleated cell counts were drawn from the amplification of reference gene primers. Sequencing used immunoSEQ multiplex PCR; TCRdb keeps in-frame clones, though not all of them. That table is the source of V, J and clone size, and D and trimming were worked out from the DNA. The sample lists approximately 240,000 clones; over 80% were seen once. The sample consisted of peripheral blood. The TCR comes from a woman in her sixties or seventies with active or convalescent COVID-19. The chain carries TRBV4-1 and TRBJ2-2, with D perhaps TRBD1 (6 bases). This CDR3 reads CASSQDRHREDTGELFF. The CDR3 region has the DNA TGCGCCAGCAGCCAAGATCGCCACAGGGAAGACACCGGGGAGCTGTTTTTT.